This T cell receptor (beta chain) was recorded in a study of breast tumors, draining lymph nodes, adjacent tissues. Whole-study results and caveats: Data only fit, rather than demonstrated, lymph node origin of most tumor T cells. Tumors had less TCR diversity than lymph nodes, more than nontumor tissue. The data were judged consistent with most tumor T cells coming from lymph node and expanding in tumor. Luminal-like breast cancer showed significantly higher tumor–nontumor repertoire similarity than basal-like.

This CDR3 region has 14 residues. Looked up from germline, CDR1 is SGHTA and CDR2 is FQGTGA. This clonotype was seen only a few times. Its specificity is unknown. A single base separates this from a much larger clone, so it may be a read error. Samples came from axillary lymph nodes draining the breast cancer. TCRdb ran MiXCR on the multiplex PCR reads and lists one entry per CDR3 protein. Of 90,000 to 120,000 distinct CDR3 sequences listed, around 20% are singletons. The clonotype was recovered from a female donor with breast cancer. Some clones in this sample may be carry-over from other donors' samples. The chain couples TRBV7-3 to TRBJ2-1; the D gene is possibly TRBD1 (6 bases). The source material was axillary lymph node tissue. This chain's CDR3 is CASSPGQIYNEQLF. CDR3 sequence (DNA): TGTGCCAGCAGCCCCGGACAGATCTACAATGAGCAGCTCTTC.